The clone carrying this T cell receptor beta chain was picked up many times. Its antigen is not known. The length of the CDR3 is 14 residues. The V gene lost 4 bases and the J gene lost 5 bases, with 12 bases spanning the gap. CDR1 is SGHNT, CDR2 YYREEE, per germline (reference sequence). The data were taken from a study of T cells after yellow fever vaccination. TCRdb itself ran the 5' RACE reads through MiXCR, one entry per CDR3 protein. The sample lists approximately 240,000 distinct CDR3 sequences, more than 3.5% occurring once. Broader study findings: The secondary response was weaker but peaked faster, day 5 versus 15.

The chain links TRBV5-4 to TRBJ2-2; unclear D gene. The origin of this receptor is a young man who received the YFV17D yellow fever vaccine. The sample was PBMCs, taken 15 days after the yellow fever booster vaccination. The CDR3 region has the DNA TGTGCCAGCAGCCCGGCGGTATTAACCGGGGAGCTGTTTTTT. This gives the protein CASSPAVLTGELFF.